The entry that follows covers one T cell receptor (beta chain) sequence. The sample holds one count of this clone. Its antigen remains undetermined. The input lacks base qualities; no much larger clone sits a single base away. These data originate in a study of monozygotic twins with cystic fibrosis (dated by TCRdb to 2020 to 2023). Study-wide context: Barcoded libraries were made from 3 to 3.5 micrograms of fragmented DNA using roughly 16 PCR cycles. Data for three of the twin pairs had been reported previously in another context. The study compared TCR beta repertoires within and between 16 monozygotic twin pairs with cystic fibrosis to assess genetic influence on V and J gene usage. Twins were ranked among 800 to 1,100 cohort participants for weight-for-height and FEVPerc (FEV1 disease centile) at the day of blood sampling. The cohort comprised ten female and six male twin pairs aged about 2.0 to 36.4 years, median roughly 8.7 years, mostly children and adolescents. What the authors observed across the whole study: Monozygotic CF twin pairs shared significantly more nucleotide-identical clonotypes within each pair than unrelated CF individuals shared with one another (P = 0.000026, Mann-Whitney). V gene usage was most similar to the co-twin for 13 of 16 pairs, and J usage for 8 of 16 pairs, suggesting genetic constraints. Simpson clonality was found to be generally low (median approximately 0.0086), suggesting a naive-dominated repertoire, although higher clonality was observed in the most severely affected patients. No association turned up between shared CDR3 numbers and age, concordance or disease severity, and the cohort was small.

The twin pairs came from the European Cystic Fibrosis Twin and Sibling Study Cohort, a cohort that recruited patients from approximately 160 CF clinics across 14 European countries. Zygosity and CFTR genotype were verified in-house, with zygosity tested by multiplex PCR of nine short tandem repeat loci. Peripheral blood was sampled from each twin, and clinical parameters were recorded on the day of blood sampling. Genomic DNA was isolated from peripheral blood cells with phenol/chloroform and kept in TE buffer at 4 degrees C. TCR beta CDR3 regions were amplified by multiplex PCR with the immunoSEQ immune profiling system according to the manufacturer's instructions. An Illumina NextSeq system was used to carry out the sequencing. As for the authors' bioinformatics: Sequence data were processed on the immunoSEQ Analyzer platform, and clonality was calculated as the square root of Simpson's index of productive rearrangements. Similarity in V and J usage was quantified by Jensen-Shannon distance, and CDR3 generation probabilities were calculated with OLGA. The immuneACCESS database (August 2020) and VDJdb (December 2020) were searched for shared CDR3 sequences. TCRdb re-hosts the immuneACCESS table, in-frame sequences only. Its copies lack some clones; in the studies checked, an unresolved V gene accounts for under half of them, and the cause for the rest is not known. That table supplies the V and J calls and clone size; D and trimming were determined from the DNA. The sample table shows about 26,000 clones, and 90% are seen once. The ten largest make up 0.45% to 0.65% of the sample.

The CDR3 runs 16 residues from the cysteine to the phenylalanine. Only CDR3 DNA is held: 48 bases, read in frame from base 1. Trimming removed 7 bases from V and 0 bases from J, leaving 18 bases between the germline ends. CDR1 SGHVS and CDR2 FNYEAQ were looked up in the germline V gene. The sample comprised blood. The sequence was collected from a girl aged 2 to 10 with cystic fibrosis. Here the chain combines TRBV7-6 and TRBJ1-2, with the D gene call left open. The sequenced DNA: TGTGCCAGCACCTCCGGCCCAACCGCATCTAACTATGGCTACACCTTC. Translated, it reads CASTSGPTASNYGYTF.